This TCR beta chain emerged from a study of Graves' ophthalmopathy and Graves' hyperthyroidism. The source of the PBMCs was 9.5 to 10 ml of fresh peripheral blood. Using RNA transcripts, the TCR beta CDR3 regions were amplified. First-round RT-PCR employed HTBI primers, with a second-round multiplex PCR after it. Each CDR3 protein gets one entry after TCRdb re-called the multiplex PCR reads with MiXCR. The profile covers about 380,000 distinct CDR3 sequences, with less than 20% appearing a single time and roughly 7% taken by the ten largest. V lost 0 bases to trimming and J lost 0 bases, with 11 bases between them. The length of the CDR3 is 17 residues. Germline V CDR1 and CDR2: SGHAT, FQNNGV.

The sample comprised peripheral blood. The clonotype originates from a young woman with stable Graves' hyperthyroidism. The gene calls are TRBV11-2 and TRBJ2-2; D gene uncertain. The CDR3: CASSLDHSSANTGELFF. DNA of the CDR3: TGTGCCAGCAGCTTAGATCACAGTTCCGCGAACACCGGGGAGCTGTTTTTT.